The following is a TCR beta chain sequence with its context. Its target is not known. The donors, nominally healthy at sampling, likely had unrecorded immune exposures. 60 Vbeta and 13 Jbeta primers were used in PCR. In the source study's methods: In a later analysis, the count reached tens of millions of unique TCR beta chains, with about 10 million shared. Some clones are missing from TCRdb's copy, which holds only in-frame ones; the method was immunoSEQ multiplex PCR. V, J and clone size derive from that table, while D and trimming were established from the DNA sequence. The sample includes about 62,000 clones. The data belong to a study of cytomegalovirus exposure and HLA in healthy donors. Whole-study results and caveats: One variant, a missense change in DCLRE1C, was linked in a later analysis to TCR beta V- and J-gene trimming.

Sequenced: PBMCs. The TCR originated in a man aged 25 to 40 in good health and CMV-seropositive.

DNA of the CDR3: TGTGCCAGCTCACCACCGCCCAGGGCTAACACTGAAGCTTTCTTT. This codes for CASSPPPRANTEAFF. This chain links TRBV18 with TRBJ1-1; the D gene is possibly TRBD1 (5 bases). The V gene lost 0 bases and the J gene lost 2 bases, with 10 bases spanning the gap. The V gene's germline CDR1 is KGHSH and CDR2 LQKENI. The CDR3 loop spans 15 amino acids.